Each of the 14 T cell receptor beta chains below was sequenced from the same sample in a study of technical replicates of blood from a handful of donors. The method was immunoSEQ multiplex PCR; TCRdb's version includes in-frame clones alone and lacks a portion of them. Altogether more than 90,000 clones are present, around 95% being singletons, with the ten largest covering 0.23%. Sequencing input: T cells isolated from PBMCs. The receptor source for this set is a human donor in good health.

The chain employs TRBV14 and TRBJ2-7; weak D call: TRBD2 (6 bases). Deletions cut 0 bases from V and 10 bases from J, with 10 bases between. The CDR3 has 12 amino acids. The germline V gene encodes CDR1 SGHDN and CDR2 FVKESK. The CDR3 is CASSQDRGTQYF. For the CDR3, the DNA is TGTGCCAGCAGCCAAGATCGAGGGACTCAGTACTTC.

The CDR3 protein is CASSIGSSGPYEQYF. In DNA form, the CDR3 reads TGTGCCAGTAGTATTGGGAGTAGCGGGCCCTACGAGCAGTACTTC. The rearrangement uses TRBV19 and TRBJ2-7, with 7 nucleotides matching TRBD2. The CDR3 length is 15 residues. Trimming took 3 bases from V and 2 from J; bases not matched to a gene: 7. In germline, CDR1 is LNHDA, CDR2 SQIVND (reference sequence).

The V call is TRBV4-1, the J call TRBJ2-1; maybe TRBD2 (5 bases). The CDR3 loop spans 16 amino acids. CDR1 and CDR2 (germline): MGHRA, YSYEKL. The germline V and J ends were trimmed by 2 bases and 1 base, with 12 bases remaining between them. This chain's CDR3 is CASSQKGLESYNEQFF. The CDR3 DNA reads TGCGCCAGCAGCCAAAAAGGACTCGAGTCCTACAATGAGCAGTTCTTC.

The chain is built from TRBV5-1 and TRBJ2-2, with 12 bases matching TRBD1. The germline CDR1 and CDR2 sequences are SGHRS and YFSETQ. V lost 3 bases, J lost 3 bases, and 3 bases stayed unmatched. The CDR3 spans 16 residues. The chain's CDR3 is CASSSGDRGHTGELFF. CDR3 sequence (DNA): TGCGCCAGCAGCTCCGGGGACAGGGGGCACACCGGGGAGCTGTTTTTT.

V usage is TRBV7-8 and J usage is TRBJ2-1; TRBD2 matches at 9 bases. V trimming: 1 base; J trimming: 0 bases; junction bases outside the gene matches: 1. The germline gives CDR1 SGHVS, CDR2 FQNEAQ. The length of the CDR3 is 16 residues. CDR3 DNA: TGTGCCAGCAGCTTAGGCGGGGGGGGCTCCTACAATGAGCAGTTCTTC. It codes for CASSLGGGGSYNEQFF.

The rearrangement uses TRBV27 and TRBJ2-7; D is possibly TRBD2 (6 bases). With 5 bases removed from V and 7 bases from J, the gap between germline ends came to 18 bases. In germline, CDR1 is MNHEY, CDR2 SMNVEV (reference sequence). CDR3 length: 14 residues. The CDR3 here is CASSHTGGLGEQYF. For the CDR3, the DNA is TGTGCCAGCAGTCACACAGGAGGGCTGGGGGAGCAGTACTTC.

The chain uses TRBV5-4 and TRBJ2-7; a possible D gene is TRBD1 (5 bases). Trimming left V 3 bases short and J 4 bases short, with 14 bases between. The CDR3 spans 14 residues. The germline V gene has CDR1 SGHNT and CDR2 YYREEE (reference sequence). The CDR3 sequence is CASSSEGVAYEQYF. As DNA, the CDR3 is TGTGCCAGCAGCTCGGAAGGGGTAGCATACGAGCAGTACTTC.

This chain connects TRBV2 to TRBJ1-2; no clear D. Germline V gene data show CDR1 as SNHLY and CDR2 as FYNNEI. CDR3 length: 18 residues. Trimming pared 6 bases from V and 0 bases from J, leaving 23 bases between. CDR3 coding DNA: TGTGCCAGCAGCCCTATCCGCCAAGTAGTTCTTCCTAACTATGGCTACACCTTC. It specifies CASSPIRQVVLPNYGYTF.

The chain joins TRBV4-2 to TRBJ1-4, with D unclear. CDR3 length: 15 amino acids. In germline, CDR1 is LGHNA, CDR2 YNFKEQ. The ends were cut back, 0 bases at V and 5 bases at J, with 10 bases in the middle. This CDR3 reads CASSQDGVGNEKLFF. For the CDR3, the DNA is TGTGCCAGCAGCCAAGACGGGGTGGGGAATGAAAAACTGTTTTTT.

The rearrangement links TRBV5-1 to TRBJ2-2; 13 nucleotides agree with TRBD2. The germline gives CDR1 SGHRS, CDR2 YFSETQ. CDR3 length: 19 amino acids. Trimming took 0 bases from V and 0 from J; bases not matched to a gene: 5. This CDR3 reads CASSLASGTSGTNTGELFF. CDR3 coding DNA: TGCGCCAGCAGCTTGGCCTCTGGGACTAGCGGGACGAACACCGGGGAGCTGTTTTTT.

The chain couples TRBV27 to TRBJ2-3; 14 bases fit TRBD2. This CDR3 is 17 amino acids long. J lost 6 bases, V lost 6 bases, and 11 bases had no gene match. Germline V gene data show CDR1 as MNHEY and CDR2 as SMNVEV (reference sequence). The CDR3: CASSGTSGSLFLDTQYF. The CDR3 DNA sequence: TGTGCCAGCAGCGGGACTAGCGGGAGTTTATTTCTGGATACGCAGTATTTT.

The V call is TRBV7-9, the J call TRBJ2-6; 7 positions match TRBD1. The V segment lost 2 bases and the J segment 4 bases; nucleotides outside the gene matches: 11. The germline CDR1 and CDR2 sequences are SEHNR and FQNEAQ (reference sequence). The CDR3 length is 18 residues. CDR3 DNA sequence: TGTGCCAGCAGCTTAAGCCTACAGGGGAAGCGCGGGGCCAACGTCCTGACTTTC. It encodes CASSLSLQGKRGANVLTF.

V gene TRBV7-2 combines with J gene TRBJ1-2; D might be TRBD1 (5 bases). CDR3 length: 16 amino acids. With 2 bases removed from V and 1 base from J, the gap between germline ends came to 14 bases. Germline V gene lookup returns CDR1 SGHTA and CDR2 FQGNSA. The CDR3: CASSLNAAGYNYGYTF. Written as DNA, the CDR3 is TGTGCCAGCAGCTTAAATGCGGCAGGGTATAACTATGGCTACACCTTC.

V and J are TRBV19 and TRBJ1-2; D unresolved. The CDR3 spans 17 residues. CDR1 and CDR2 from the germline V gene are LNHDA and SQIVND (reference sequence). V gave up 3 bases and J gave up 4 bases, with 21 bases separating them. CDR3 residues: CASSIPSPMAGTYGYTF. The CDR3 DNA follows: TGTGCCAGTAGTATCCCCTCTCCGATGGCAGGTACCTATGGCTACACCTTC.